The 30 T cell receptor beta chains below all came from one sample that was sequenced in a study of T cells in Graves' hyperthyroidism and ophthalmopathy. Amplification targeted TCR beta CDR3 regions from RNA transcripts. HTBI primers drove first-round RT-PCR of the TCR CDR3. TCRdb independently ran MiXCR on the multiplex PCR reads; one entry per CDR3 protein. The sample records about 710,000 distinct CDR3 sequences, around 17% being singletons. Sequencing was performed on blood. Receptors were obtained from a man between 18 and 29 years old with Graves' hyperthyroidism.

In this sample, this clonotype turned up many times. The CDR3 DNA reads TGTGCCATCAGTGAGGAGGGCACCGGGGAGCTGTTTTTT. This encodes CAISEEGTGELFF. The chain couples TRBV10-3 to TRBJ2-2; possibly TRBD2 for D (5 bases). Trimming stripped 2 bases from V and 4 bases from J, with 5 bases between. CDR1 ENHRY and CDR2 SYGVKD come from the germline V gene. The CDR3 contains 13 residues.

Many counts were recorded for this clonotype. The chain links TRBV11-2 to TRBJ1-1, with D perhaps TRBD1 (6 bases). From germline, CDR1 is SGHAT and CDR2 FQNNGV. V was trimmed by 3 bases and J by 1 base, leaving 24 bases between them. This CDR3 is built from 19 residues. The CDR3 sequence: CASSLYLQGSRAPNTEAFF. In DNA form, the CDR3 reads TGTGCCAGCAGCTTGTACCTACAGGGCTCCAGGGCTCCGAACACTGAAGCTTTCTTT.

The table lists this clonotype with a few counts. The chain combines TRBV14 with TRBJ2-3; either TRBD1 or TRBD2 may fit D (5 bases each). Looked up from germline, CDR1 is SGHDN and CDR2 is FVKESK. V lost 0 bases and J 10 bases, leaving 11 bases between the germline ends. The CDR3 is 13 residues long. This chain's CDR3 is CASSQEGRDAQYF. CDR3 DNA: TGTGCCAGCAGCCAAGAAGGACGGGACGCGCAGTATTTT.

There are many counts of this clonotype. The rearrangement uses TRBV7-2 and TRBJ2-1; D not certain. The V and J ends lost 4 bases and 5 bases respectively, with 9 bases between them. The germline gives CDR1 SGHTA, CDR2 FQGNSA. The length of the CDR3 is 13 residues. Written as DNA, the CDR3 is TGTGCCAGCAGCTCACCCCTGAACAATGAGCAGTTCTTC. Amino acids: CASSSPLNNEQFF.

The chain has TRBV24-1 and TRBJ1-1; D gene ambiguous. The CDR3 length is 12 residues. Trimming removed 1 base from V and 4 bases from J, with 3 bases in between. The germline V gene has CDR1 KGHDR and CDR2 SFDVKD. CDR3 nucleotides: TGTGCCACCAGTGATTTTGGCACTGAAGCTTTCTTT. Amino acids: CATSDFGTEAFF.

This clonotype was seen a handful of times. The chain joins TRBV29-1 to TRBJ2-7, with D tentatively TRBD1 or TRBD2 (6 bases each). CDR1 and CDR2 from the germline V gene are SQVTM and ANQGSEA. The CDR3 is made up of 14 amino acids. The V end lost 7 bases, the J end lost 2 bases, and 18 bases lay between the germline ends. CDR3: CSGGEIGQTYEQYF. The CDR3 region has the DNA TGCAGCGGGGGGGAGATAGGACAGACCTACGAGCAGTACTTC.

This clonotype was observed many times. CDR3: CASSRRGGLNTGELFF. CDR3 nucleotides: TGTGCCAGCAGCCGTCGAGGGGGGTTGAACACCGGGGAGCTGTTTTTT. This chain connects TRBV11-2 to TRBJ2-2, with D possibly being TRBD1 or TRBD2 (6 bases each). From germline, CDR1 is SGHAT and CDR2 FQNNGV. The germline V and J ends were trimmed by 5 bases and 1 base, with 14 bases remaining between them. This CDR3 spans 16 amino acids.

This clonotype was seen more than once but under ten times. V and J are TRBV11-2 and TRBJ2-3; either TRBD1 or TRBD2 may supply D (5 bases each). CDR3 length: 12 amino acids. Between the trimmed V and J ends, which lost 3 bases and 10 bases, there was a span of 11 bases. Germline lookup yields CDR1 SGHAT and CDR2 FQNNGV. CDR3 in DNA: TGTGCCAGCAGCTTGTGGTCGGGACCGCAGTATTTT. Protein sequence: CASSLWSGPQYF.

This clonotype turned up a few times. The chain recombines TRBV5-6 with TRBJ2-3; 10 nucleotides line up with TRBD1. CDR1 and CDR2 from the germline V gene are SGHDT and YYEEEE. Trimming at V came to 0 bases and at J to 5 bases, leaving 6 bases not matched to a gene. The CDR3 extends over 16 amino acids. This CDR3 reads CASSLAGQGVGDTQYF. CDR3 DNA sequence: TGTGCCAGCAGCTTGGCCGGACAGGGGGTCGGAGATACGCAGTATTTT.

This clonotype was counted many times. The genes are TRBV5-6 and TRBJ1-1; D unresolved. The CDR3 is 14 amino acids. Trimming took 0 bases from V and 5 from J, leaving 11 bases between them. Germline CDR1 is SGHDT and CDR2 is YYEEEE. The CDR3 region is CASSLEAEVTEAFF. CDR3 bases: TGTGCCAGCAGCTTGGAAGCGGAAGTAACTGAAGCTTTCTTT.

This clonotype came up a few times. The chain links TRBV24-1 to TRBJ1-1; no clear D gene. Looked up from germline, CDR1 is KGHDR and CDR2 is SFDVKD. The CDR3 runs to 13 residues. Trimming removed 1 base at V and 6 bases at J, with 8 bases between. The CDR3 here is CATSDFGSAEAFF. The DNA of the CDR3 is TGTGCCACCAGTGATTTTGGGTCGGCTGAAGCTTTCTTT.

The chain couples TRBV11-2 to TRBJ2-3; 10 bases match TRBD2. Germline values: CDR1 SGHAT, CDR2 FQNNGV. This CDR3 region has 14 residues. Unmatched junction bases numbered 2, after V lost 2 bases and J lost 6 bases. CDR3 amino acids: CASSLTSGKDTQYF. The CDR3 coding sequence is TGTGCCAGCAGCTTAACTAGCGGGAAGGATACGCAGTATTTT.

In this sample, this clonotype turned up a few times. DNA for the CDR3: TGTGCCAGCAGCACGGGACTAGCGGGAGTAAGGGAGACCCAGTACTTC. Translation gives CASSTGLAGVRETQYF. The chain is built from TRBV5-8 and TRBJ2-5; 14 nucleotides line up with TRBD2. Per germline, CDR1 SGHTS and CDR2 YDEGEE. The ends lost 4 bases at V and 5 bases at J; junction bases unmatched: 7. This CDR3 is 16 amino acids long. Combining the CDR3 with reference TRBV5-8 and TRBJ2-5 gives the whole variable domain EAGVTQSPTHLIKTRGQQATLRCSPISGHTSVYWYQQALGLGLQFLLWYDEGEERNRGNFPPRFSGRQFPNYSSELNVNALELEDSALYLCASSTGLAGVRETQYFGPGTRLLVL.

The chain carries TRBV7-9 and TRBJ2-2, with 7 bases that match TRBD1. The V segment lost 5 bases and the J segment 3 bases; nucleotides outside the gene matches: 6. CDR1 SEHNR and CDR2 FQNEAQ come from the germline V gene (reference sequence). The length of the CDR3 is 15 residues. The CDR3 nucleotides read TGTGCCAGCAGCCCTGGACAGGCATACACCGGGGAGCTGTTTTTT. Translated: CASSPGQAYTGELFF.

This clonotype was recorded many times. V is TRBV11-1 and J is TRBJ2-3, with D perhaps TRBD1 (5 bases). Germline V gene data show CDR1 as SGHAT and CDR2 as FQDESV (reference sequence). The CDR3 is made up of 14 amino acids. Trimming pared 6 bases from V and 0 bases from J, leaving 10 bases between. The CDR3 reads CASSSTVSTDTQYF. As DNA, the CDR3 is TGTGCCAGCAGTTCGACAGTCAGCACAGATACGCAGTATTTT.

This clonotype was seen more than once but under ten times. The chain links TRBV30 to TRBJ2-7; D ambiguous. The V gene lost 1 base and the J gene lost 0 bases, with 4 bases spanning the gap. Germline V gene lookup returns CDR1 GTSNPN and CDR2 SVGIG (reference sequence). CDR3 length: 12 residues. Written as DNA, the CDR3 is TGTGCCTGGAGTGATGTCTCCTACGAGCAGTACTTC. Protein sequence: CAWSDVSYEQYF.

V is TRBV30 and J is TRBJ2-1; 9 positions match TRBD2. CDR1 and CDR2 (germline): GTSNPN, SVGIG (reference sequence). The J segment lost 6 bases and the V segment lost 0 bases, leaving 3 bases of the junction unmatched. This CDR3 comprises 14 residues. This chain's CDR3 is CAWSVLAGSNEQFF. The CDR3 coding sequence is TGTGCCTGGAGTGTACTAGCGGGCAGCAATGAGCAGTTCTTC.

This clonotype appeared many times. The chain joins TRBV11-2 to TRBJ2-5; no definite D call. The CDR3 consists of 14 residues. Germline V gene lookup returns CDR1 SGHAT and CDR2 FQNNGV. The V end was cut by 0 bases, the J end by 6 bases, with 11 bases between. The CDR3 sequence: CASSLDSSGQTQYF. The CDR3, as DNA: TGTGCCAGCAGCTTAGATAGCTCGGGTCAGACCCAGTACTTC.

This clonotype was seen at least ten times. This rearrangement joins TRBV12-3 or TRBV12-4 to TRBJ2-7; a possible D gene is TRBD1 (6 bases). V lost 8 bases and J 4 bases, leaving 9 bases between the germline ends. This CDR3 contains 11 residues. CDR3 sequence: CASGGPYEQYF. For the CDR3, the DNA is TGTGCCAGCGGGGGCCCTTACGAGCAGTACTTC.

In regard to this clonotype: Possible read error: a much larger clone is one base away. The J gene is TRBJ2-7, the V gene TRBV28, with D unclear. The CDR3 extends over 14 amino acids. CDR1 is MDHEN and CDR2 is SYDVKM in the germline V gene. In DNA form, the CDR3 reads TGTGCCAGCAGTTTCCATTCGGCTCCTTACGAGCGGTACTTC. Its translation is CASSFHSAPYERYF.

This CDR3 reads CASSDGLGLAGGPVTGELFF. The CDR3 DNA is TGTGCCAGCAGTGATGGCCTGGGGCTAGCGGGAGGGCCGGTGACCGGGGAGCTGTTTTTT. The gene calls are TRBV2 and TRBJ2-2; 12 bases map to TRBD2. The CDR3 has 20 amino acids. The germline gives CDR1 SNHLY, CDR2 FYNNEI. V gave up 3 bases and J gave up 5 bases; unmatched junction bases: 16.

The CDR3: CSARGGSINEQFF. As DNA, the CDR3 is TGCAGTGCTAGAGGGGGTAGTATTAATGAGCAGTTCTTC. V and J are TRBV20-1 and TRBJ2-1; D is unclear. This CDR3 is built from 13 residues. CDR1 and CDR2 from the germline V gene are DFQATT and SNEGSKA (reference sequence). V was cut by 1 base and J by 7 bases, with 11 bases left in between.

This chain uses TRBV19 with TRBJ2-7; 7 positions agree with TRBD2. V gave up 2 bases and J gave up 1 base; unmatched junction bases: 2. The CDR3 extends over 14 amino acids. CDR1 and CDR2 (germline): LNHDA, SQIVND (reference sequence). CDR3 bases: TGTGCCAGTAGTATACTAGCGGATTCCTACGAGCAGTACTTC. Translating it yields CASSILADSYEQYF.

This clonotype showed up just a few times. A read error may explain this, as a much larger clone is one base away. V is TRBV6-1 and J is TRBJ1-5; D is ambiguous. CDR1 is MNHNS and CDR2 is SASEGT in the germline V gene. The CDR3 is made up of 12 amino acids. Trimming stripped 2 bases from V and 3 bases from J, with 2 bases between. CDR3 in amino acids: CASSENNQPQHF. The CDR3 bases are TGTGCCAGCAGTGAAAACAATCAGCCCCAGCATTTT.

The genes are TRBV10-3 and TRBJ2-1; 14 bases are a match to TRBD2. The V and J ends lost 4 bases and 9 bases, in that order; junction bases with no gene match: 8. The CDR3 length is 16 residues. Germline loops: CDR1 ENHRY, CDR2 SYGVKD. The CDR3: CAISANSGTSGSEQFF. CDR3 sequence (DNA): TGTGCCATCAGTGCCAACTCCGGGACTAGCGGGAGTGAGCAGTTCTTC.

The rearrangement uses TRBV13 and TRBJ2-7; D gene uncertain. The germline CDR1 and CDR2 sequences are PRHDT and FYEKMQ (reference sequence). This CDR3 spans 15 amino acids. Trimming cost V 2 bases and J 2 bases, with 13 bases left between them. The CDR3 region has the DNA TGTGCCAGCAGCTTAAGGGAAGACTTCCCCTACGAGCAGTACTTC. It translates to CASSLREDFPYEQYF.

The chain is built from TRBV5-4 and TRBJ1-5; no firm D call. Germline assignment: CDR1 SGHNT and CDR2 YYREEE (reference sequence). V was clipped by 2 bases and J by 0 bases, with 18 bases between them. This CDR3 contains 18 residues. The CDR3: CASSFSPSGTDSNQPQHF. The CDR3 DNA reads TGTGCCAGCAGCTTCAGCCCTTCGGGCACCGATAGCAATCAGCCCCAGCATTTT.

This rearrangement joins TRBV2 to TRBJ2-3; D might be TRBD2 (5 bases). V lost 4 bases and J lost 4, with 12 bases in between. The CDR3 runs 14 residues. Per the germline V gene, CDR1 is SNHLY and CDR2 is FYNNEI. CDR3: CASSVGRHADTQYF. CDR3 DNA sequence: TGTGCCAGCAGTGTAGGGAGACACGCAGATACGCAGTATTTT. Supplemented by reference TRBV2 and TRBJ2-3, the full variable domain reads EPEVTQTPSHQVTQMGQEVILRCVPISNHLYFYWYRQILGQKVEFLVSFYNNEISEKSEIFDDQFSVERPDGSNFTLKIRSTKLEDSAMYFCASSVGRHADTQYFGPGTRLTVL.

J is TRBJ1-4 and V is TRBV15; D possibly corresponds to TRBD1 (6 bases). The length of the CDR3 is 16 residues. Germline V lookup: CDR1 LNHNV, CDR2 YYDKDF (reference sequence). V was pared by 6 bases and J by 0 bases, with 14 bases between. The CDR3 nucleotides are TGTGCCACCAGTACAGGGTTCTTTGCAACTAATGAAAAACTGTTTTTT. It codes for CATSTGFFATNEKLFF.

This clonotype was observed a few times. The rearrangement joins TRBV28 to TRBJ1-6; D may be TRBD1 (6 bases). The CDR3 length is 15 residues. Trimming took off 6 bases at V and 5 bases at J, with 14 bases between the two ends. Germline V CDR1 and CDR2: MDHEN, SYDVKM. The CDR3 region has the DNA TGTGCCAGCAGCCTCCTAGACAGGAATAATTCACCCCTCCACTTT. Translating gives CASSLLDRNNSPLHF.